The 22 T cell receptor beta chains in this list originate from one sample, sequenced in a study of blood T cell repertoires in COVID-19. Here immunoSEQ multiplex PCR was the method, and the copy in TCRdb shows in-frame clones only, minus some. The sample lists about 330,000 clones, about 90% occurring once. Sequencing was performed on PBMCs or T cells enriched from blood (not recorded which). The receptor source for this set is a woman under 40 who had recovered from COVID-19.

V is TRBV27 and J is TRBJ1-6, with 9 positions matching TRBD1. With 4 bases clipped from V and 8 bases from J, the junction kept 6 bases outside the gene matches. The CDR3 extends over 15 amino acids. CDR1 and CDR2 (germline): MNHEY, SMNVEV (reference sequence). The CDR3 bases are TGTGCCAGCAGTTCCCCGGGACAGGGTTATTCACCCCTCCACTTT. The encoded protein is CASSSPGQGYSPLHF.

This clone was seen only a few times. The CDR3 spells CASSHRGLVNEKLFF. The DNA for the CDR3 is TGTGCCAGCAGCCACAGGGGGCTGGTTAATGAAAAACTGTTTTTT. The chain carries TRBV5-4 and TRBJ1-4; 9 bases are shared with TRBD1. The CDR3 spans 15 residues. V was pared by 4 bases and J by 4 bases, with 5 bases of the junction left unmatched. Germline V gives CDR1 SGHNT, CDR2 YYREEE (reference sequence). Together with reference TRBV5-4 and TRBJ1-4, the CDR3 gives the full variable domain: ETGVTQSPTHLIKTRGQQVTLRCSSQSGHNTVSWYQQALGQGPQFIFQYYREEENGRGNFPPRFSGLQFPNYSSELNVNALELDDSALYLCASSHRGLVNEKLFFGSGTQLSVL.

The rearrangement joins TRBV30 to TRBJ1-4; 8 bases map to TRBD1. Germline CDR1 and CDR2: GTSNPN and SVGIG (reference sequence). Trimming cost V 8 bases and J 8 bases; bases outside gene matches: 10. The CDR3 runs 13 residues. The CDR3: CAGKGQAEEKLFF. In DNA form, the CDR3 reads TGTGCCGGGAAGGGACAGGCGGAGGAAAAACTGTTTTTT.

The gene calls are TRBV4-3 and TRBJ1-2; 8 nucleotides match TRBD1. Germline CDR1 is LGHNA and CDR2 is YSLEER. The CDR3 is 15 amino acids. V shed 2 bases and J 4 bases; nucleotides not matched to a gene: 6. CDR3 residues: CASSQTGGVVYGYTF. The DNA for the CDR3 is TGCGCCAGCAGCCAAACAGGGGGAGTGGTCTATGGCTACACCTTC.

The chain uses TRBV11-2 and TRBJ1-5, with D possibly matching TRBD1 (6 bases). From germline, CDR1 is SGHAT and CDR2 FQNNGV. This CDR3 contains 14 residues. The V end lost 1 base, the J end lost 3 bases, and 7 bases lay between the germline ends. The CDR3 region is CASSLAGDNQPQHF. As DNA, the CDR3 is TGTGCCAGCAGCTTAGCAGGGGACAATCAGCCCCAGCATTTT.

The rearrangement links TRBV19 to TRBJ1-5; 9 bases match TRBD1. CDR1 LNHDA and CDR2 SQIVND come from the germline V gene (reference sequence). CDR3 length equals 15 residues. J lost 2 bases, V lost 10 bases, and 9 bases had no gene match. Written as DNA, the CDR3 is TGTGCCACTTCGACAGGGGGTGGAGGCAATCAGCCCCAGCATTTT. Residues: CATSTGGGGNQPQHF.

The DNA of the CDR3 is TGCGCCAGCAGCCAGACGGGACTAGCGGGGGGGTCCTACAATGAGCAGTTCTTC. This gives the protein CASSQTGLAGGSYNEQFF. V usage is TRBV4-1 and J usage is TRBJ2-1; 16 positions agree with TRBD2. Germline CDR1 MGHRA, CDR2 YSYEKL. V trimming: 3 bases; J trimming: 1 base; junction bases outside the gene matches: 3. There are 18 residues in the CDR3.

The genes are TRBV30 and TRBJ1-2, with D tentatively TRBD1 (6 bases). Trimming took 0 bases from V and 0 from J, leaving 11 bases between them. This CDR3 is 15 amino acids long. In germline, CDR1 is GTSNPN, CDR2 SVGIG (reference sequence). DNA for the CDR3: TGTGCCTGGAGTGTACCCGGACAGTCTAACTATGGCTACACCTTC. This gives the protein CAWSVPGQSNYGYTF.

This clone has a single count. This sequence joins TRBV7-2 and TRBJ1-1, with D unclear. The CDR3 covers 14 residues. The V gene lost 0 bases and the J gene lost 5 bases, with 10 bases spanning the gap. Looked up from germline, CDR1 is SGHTA and CDR2 is FQGNSA. CDR3 nucleotide sequence: TGTGCCAGCAGCTTAGCCCAAGTGAGGACTGAAGCTTTCTTT. Its translation: CASSLAQVRTEAFF.

The CDR3 region has the DNA TGTGCCAGCAGCAAGCGGTTGGACATACCTGGTGAAAAACTGTTTTTT. It is translated as CASSKRLDIPGEKLFF. This sequence joins TRBV21-1 and TRBJ1-4; the D call in the table, TRBD1, was not verified against the DNA. TRBV21-1 is deemed a pseudogene. The CDR3 has 16 residues.

CDR3 in amino acids: CASSFGQGDQPQHF. In DNA form, the CDR3 reads TGCGCCAGCAGCTTCGGACAGGGTGATCAGCCCCAGCATTTT. The J gene is TRBJ1-5, the V gene TRBV5-1, with 8 bases that match TRBD1. After removal of 2 bases from V and 5 bases from J, the junction contained 3 bases not matched to a gene. This CDR3 has 14 amino acids. Germline lookup yields CDR1 SGHRS and CDR2 YFSETQ.

The chain recombines TRBV11-2 with TRBJ2-4; 11 bases are shared with TRBD2. The ends lost 5 bases at V and 6 bases at J; junction bases unmatched: 9. This CDR3 is 16 amino acids long. Germline V gives CDR1 SGHAT, CDR2 FQNNGV. The CDR3 nucleotides read TGTGCCAGCAGCCTAGGGACTAGCGGATTAGTAAACATTCAGTACTTC. Translation gives CASSLGTSGLVNIQYF.

The V and J genes are TRBV4-2 and TRBJ1-2, with TRBD1 matching 12 bases. The V gene end was trimmed by 0 bases and the J gene end by 4 bases; junction bases not matched to a gene: 3. This CDR3 is built from 16 residues. Germline lookup yields CDR1 LGHNA and CDR2 YNFKEQ. CDR3 loop: CASSQEGTGGVYGYTF. The DNA for the CDR3 is TGTGCCAGCAGCCAAGAGGGGACAGGGGGCGTCTATGGCTACACCTTC.

The chain carries TRBV30 and TRBJ1-5, with D perhaps matching TRBD1 (6 bases). The CDR3 contains 14 residues. CDR1 and CDR2 from the germline V gene are GTSNPN and SVGIG (reference sequence). V gave up 2 bases and J gave up 2 bases, with 10 bases separating them. The CDR3 DNA reads as TGTGCCTGGAGTACAGGGATGGGCAATCAGCCCCAGCATTTT. This encodes CAWSTGMGNQPQHF.

CDR3 nucleotide sequence: TGTGCCAGCAGTTACGATGGGACTAGCGGGTACACAGATACGCAGTATTTT. This encodes CASSYDGTSGYTDTQYF. The chain joins TRBV6-2 or TRBV6-3 to TRBJ2-3, with 12 bases aligning to TRBD2. Germline values: CDR1 MNHEY, CDR2 SVGEGT. The CDR3 runs to 17 residues. Trimming took 2 bases from V and 2 from J; bases not matched to a gene: 5.

This chain joins TRBV12-3 or TRBV12-4 and TRBJ1-2; D not certain. Deletions cut 1 base from V and 4 bases from J, with 4 bases between. The CDR3 loop spans 12 amino acids. The CDR3 here is CASSLDFYGYTF. The CDR3 nucleotides read TGTGCCAGCAGTTTAGACTTCTATGGCTACACCTTC.

V and J are TRBV21-1 and TRBJ2-7; TRBD1, the table's D call, was not compared with the DNA. TRBV21-1 has pseudogene status. The CDR3 contains 19 residues. Here the CDR3 reads CASSKEEGDRGRFAYEQYF. The CDR3 bases are TGTGCCAGCAGCAAAGAGGAAGGGGACAGGGGCCGTTTTGCCTACGAGCAGTACTTC.

The gene calls are TRBV30 and TRBJ1-1; 7 nucleotides match TRBD1. The CDR3 spans 13 residues. Looked up from germline, CDR1 is GTSNPN and CDR2 is SVGIG (reference sequence). The ends lost 2 bases at V and 4 bases at J; junction bases unmatched: 4. In DNA form, the CDR3 reads TGTGCCTGGAGTCGACAGGGTACCACTGAAGCTTTCTTT. Translated: CAWSRQGTTEAFF. Full variable domain (rest looked up from reference TRBV30 and TRBJ1-1): SQTIHQWPATLVQPVGSPLSLECTVEGTSNPNLYWYRQAAGRGLQLLFYSVGIGQISSEVPQNLSASRPQDRQFILSSKKLLLSDSGFYLCAWSRQGTTEAFFGQGTRLTVV.

CDR3 coding DNA: TGTGCCAGCAGTTTCACACAGGGGTTTGGAAACATTCAGTACTTC. Protein: CASSFTQGFGNIQYF. V and J are TRBV27 and TRBJ2-4, with 7 bases identical to TRBD1. The CDR3 is 15 residues long. Looked up from germline, CDR1 is MNHEY and CDR2 is SMNVEV (reference sequence). V was clipped by 3 bases and J by 6 bases; unmatched bases: 8.

There are a few counts of this clone. The rearrangement uses TRBV5-5 and TRBJ1-5; D remains ambiguous. The germline CDR1 and CDR2 sequences are SGHKS and YYEKEE (reference sequence). The CDR3 is 15 amino acids. The V end was cut by 4 bases, the J end by 1 base, with 12 bases between. The DNA of the CDR3 is TGTGCCAGCAGCCCGGACGGAGGGAGCAATCAGCCCCAGCATTTT. The encoded protein is CASSPDGGSNQPQHF. Looking up the rest from reference TRBV5-5 and TRBJ1-5 gives the full variable domain: DAGVTQSPTHLIKTRGQQVTLRCSPISGHKSVSWYQQVLGQGPQFIFQYYEKEERGRGNFPDRFSARQFPNYSSELNVNALLLGDSALYLCASSPDGGSNQPQHFGDGTRLSIL.

The chain couples TRBV10-3 to TRBJ1-2; 7 bases match TRBD1. Germline trimming cut 7 bases from V and 2 bases from J; bases unmatched to any gene: 7. CDR1 is ENHRY, CDR2 SYGVKD, per germline. This CDR3 is 14 amino acids long. As DNA, the CDR3 is TGTGCCATCAACCCGACAGGGTTAAACTATGGCTACACCTTC. Amino acids: CAINPTGLNYGYTF.

This rearrangement joins TRBV19 to TRBJ2-1, with D possibly TRBD2 on 6 matching bases. This CDR3 region has 15 residues. V was shortened by 9 bases and J by 3 bases, with 18 bases between the two germline ends. Germline lookup yields CDR1 LNHDA and CDR2 SQIVND (reference sequence). The CDR3 nucleotides are TGTGCCAGCACCCCCATCTCGGGGGACTACAATGAGCAGTTCTTC. Its protein product is CASTPISGDYNEQFF.